These 11 T cell receptor beta chains were sequenced from one sample in a study of T cell repertoires in cytomegalovirus infection. TCRdb analysed the reads with MiXCR anew, one entry per CDR3 protein. This sample carries 510,000 or so distinct CDR3 sequences, less than 30% of them seen once, and the ten largest clones take 13%. What was sequenced was PBMCs. The origin of the receptors is a human donor in good health (CMV status not recorded). Some clones in this sample may be carry-over from other donors' samples.

This clonotype has just a few counts. V usage is TRBV7-9 and J usage is TRBJ2-7, with a weak D call TRBD2 (5 bases). Trimming stripped 2 bases from V and 2 bases from J, with 10 bases between. CDR3 length equals 14 residues. Germline assignment: CDR1 SEHNR and CDR2 FQNEAQ (reference sequence). This CDR3 reads CASSLQSGPYEQYF. In DNA, the CDR3 is TGTGCCAGCAGCTTACAGAGCGGACCCTACGAGCAGTACTTC.

This clonotype came up a few times. V usage is TRBV27 and J usage is TRBJ1-1, with D possibly being TRBD1 (6 bases). V was clipped by 0 bases and J by 2 bases, with 19 bases between them. CDR1 and CDR2 from the germline V gene are MNHEY and SMNVEV (reference sequence). There are 18 residues in the CDR3. Here the CDR3 DNA reads TGTGCCAGCAGTTTATCACTTTCACAGGGCCATCCCAACACTGAAGCTTTCTTT. Translation: CASSLSLSQGHPNTEAFF.

The CDR3: CASSQVMGLDYGYTF. CDR3 sequence (DNA): TGCGCCAGCAGCCAAGTGATGGGTCTAGACTATGGCTACACCTTC. The chain has TRBV4-1 and TRBJ1-2; D is unclear. Trimming removed 1 base from V and 3 bases from J, with 12 bases in between. Looked up from germline, CDR1 is MGHRA and CDR2 is YSYEKL. CDR3 length equals 15 residues.

This clonotype was counted at least ten times. This sequence joins TRBV7-2 and TRBJ1-5; no reliable D call. Germline values: CDR1 SGHTA, CDR2 FQGNSA. This CDR3 comprises 14 residues. V dropped 2 bases and J dropped 2 bases, with 7 bases sitting between them. The CDR3: CASSLRRGNQPQHF. The CDR3 DNA sequence: TGTGCCAGCAGCTTACGCCGGGGCAATCAGCCCCAGCATTTT.

This clonotype showed up just a few times. The V and J genes are TRBV6-2 or TRBV6-3 and TRBJ2-5; perhaps D is TRBD1 or TRBD2 (5 bases each). The length of the CDR3 is 15 residues. Trimming shortened V by 4 bases and J by 5 bases, and 17 bases separated the two germline ends. CDR1 is MNHEY, CDR2 SVGEGT, per germline. In DNA form, the CDR3 reads TGTGCCAGCAGTTTGCGGCAGGGCTGGGAGGAGACCCAGTACTTC. It codes for CASSLRQGWEETQYF.

The rearrangement uses TRBV20-1 and TRBJ2-3; D not resolved. The CDR3 has 13 residues. The V gene's germline CDR1 is DFQATT and CDR2 SNEGSKA (reference sequence). Trimming pared 1 base from V and 1 base from J, leaving 6 bases between. The CDR3 reads CSARVDGTDTQYF. The CDR3 DNA reads TGCAGTGCTAGAGTCGACGGCACAGATACGCAGTATTTT.

This clonotype has a handful of counts. CDR3 sequence reads: CATSSSREQFF. Here the CDR3 DNA reads TGTGCCACCAGTTCGAGCAGAGAGCAGTTCTTC. The chain joins TRBV24-1 to TRBJ2-1; unclear D gene. Looked up from germline, CDR1 is KGHDR and CDR2 is SFDVKD. CDR3 length: 11 amino acids. V shed 6 bases and J shed 10 bases, with 9 bases lying between them.

The chain has TRBV11-3 and TRBJ1-4; the match to TRBD1 covers 8 bases. The CDR3 is 15 amino acids. Germline loops: CDR1 SGHNT, CDR2 YENEEA. V was clipped by 2 bases and J by 6 bases; unmatched bases: 5. Here the CDR3 reads CASSLSRGLDEKLFF. CDR3 nucleotides: TGTGCCAGCAGCTTAAGCAGGGGGCTTGATGAAAAACTGTTTTTT.

Only a few counts were recorded for this clonotype. The chain has TRBV7-9 and TRBJ1-2; D is possibly TRBD1 (6 bases). This CDR3 spans 15 amino acids. Between the trimmed V and J ends, which lost 7 bases and 4 bases, there was a span of 19 bases. The germline CDR1 and CDR2 sequences are SEHNR and FQNEAQ (reference sequence). This CDR3 reads CASTPSSDRFYGYTF. In nucleotides, the CDR3 is TGTGCCAGCACCCCGTCGTCGGACAGATTCTATGGCTACACCTTC.

J is TRBJ2-3 and V is TRBV20-1, with D uncertain. This CDR3 contains 11 residues. Trimming left V 5 bases short and J 6 bases short, with 9 bases between. CDR1 DFQATT and CDR2 SNEGSKA come from the germline V gene (reference sequence). The CDR3 spells CSAAVGDTQYF. CDR3 bases: TGCAGTGCTGCAGTGGGGGATACGCAGTATTTT.

This clonotype was recorded at least ten times. The rearrangement joins TRBV7-8 to TRBJ1-1, with a weak D call TRBD1 (6 bases). The length of the CDR3 is 15 residues. V was clipped by 3 bases and J by 0 bases, with 11 bases between them. Germline lookup yields CDR1 SGHVS and CDR2 FQNEAQ. The CDR3 loop reads CASSLQGQLNTEAFF. The CDR3 DNA sequence: TGTGCCAGCAGCTTGCAGGGGCAACTGAACACTGAAGCTTTCTTT. The complete variable domain, with remaining parts taken from reference TRBV7-8 and TRBJ1-1, reads GAGVSQSPRYKVAKRGQDVALRCDPISGHVSLFWYQQALGQGPEFLTYFQNEAQLDKSGLPSDRFFAERPEGSVSTLKIQRTQQEDSAVYLCASSLQGQLNTEAFFGQGTRLTVV.